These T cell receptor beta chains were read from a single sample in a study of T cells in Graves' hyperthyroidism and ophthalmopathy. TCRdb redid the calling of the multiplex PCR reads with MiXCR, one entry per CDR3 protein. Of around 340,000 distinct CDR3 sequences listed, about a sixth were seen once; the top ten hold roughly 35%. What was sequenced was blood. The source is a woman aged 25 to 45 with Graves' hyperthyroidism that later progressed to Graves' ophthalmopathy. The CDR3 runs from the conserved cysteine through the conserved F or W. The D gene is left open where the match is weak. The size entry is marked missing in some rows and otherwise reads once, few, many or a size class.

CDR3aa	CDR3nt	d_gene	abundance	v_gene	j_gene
CSARMVHNTEAFF	TGCAGTGCTAGAATGGTTCACAACACTGAAGCTTTCTTT	.	many	TRBV20-1	TRBJ1-1
CSVETSEDTQFF	TGCAGCGTTGAAACTAGCGAGGACACGCAGTTCTTC	TRBD2	many	TRBV29-1	TRBJ2-1
CASSGRTGPMGYTF	TGTGCCAGCAGTGGTCGGACAGGGCCTATGGGCTACACCTTC	TRBD1	.	TRBV6-2/TRBV6-3	TRBJ1-2
CATSDSTGAEDTQYF	TGTGCCACCAGTGACAGCACAGGGGCGGAAGATACGCAGTATTTT	TRBD1	many	TRBV24-1	TRBJ2-3
CSARDHGQGTNTEAFF	TGCAGTGCTAGAGATCATGGACAGGGTACGAACACTGAAGCTTTCTTT	TRBD1	many	TRBV20-1	TRBJ1-1
CASSYAGASYEQYF	TGTGCCAGCAGTTACGCGGGGGCCAGCTACGAGCAGTACTTC	.	.	TRBV6-5	TRBJ2-7
CASSRQGTQETQYF	TGCGCCAGCAGCCGACAGGGGACCCAAGAGACCCAGTACTTC	TRBD1	many	TRBV5-1	TRBJ2-5
CASSPGVGGVDTQYF	TGTGCCAGCAGCCCAGGGGTTGGCGGAGTAGATACGCAGTATTTT	.	many	TRBV11-2	TRBJ2-3
CASSLSLYGGYTF	TGTGCCAGCAGTTTATCTCTTTATGGGGGCTACACCTTC	.	few	TRBV27	TRBJ1-2
CASSLRSGTGAPEQYF	TGTGCCAGCAGCTTGAGGAGCGGGACAGGGGCTCCAGAGCAGTACTTC	TRBD1	few	TRBV5-5	TRBJ2-7
CAISRGPMSSSYEQYF	TGTGCCATCAGTAGGGGACCCATGTCGTCCTCCTACGAGCAGTACTTC	.	.	TRBV10-3	TRBJ2-7
CASSQDPYTEAFF	TGCGCCAGCAGCCAAGATCCTTACACTGAAGCTTTCTTT	.	few	TRBV4-1	TRBJ1-1
CASSFTTGDGYTF	TGTGCCAGCAGCTTCACGACAGGGGACGGCTACACCTTC	TRBD1	many	TRBV5-6	TRBJ1-2
CASSFGKTQYF	TGCGCCAGCAGCTTTGGAAAGACCCAGTACTTC	.	few	TRBV5-1	TRBJ2-5
CASTSTGLAGAMGDEQFF	TGTGCCAGCACCTCCACCGGGCTAGCGGGAGCAATGGGCGATGAGCAGTTCTTC	TRBD2	many	TRBV6-2/TRBV6-3	TRBJ2-1
CASSLSGGRDPYNEQFF	TGTGCCAGCAGTTTATCTGGCGGGAGGGACCCCTACAATGAGCAGTTCTTC	TRBD2	many	TRBV27	TRBJ2-1
CASSYGGGQGYTF	TGTGCCAGCAGTTACGGGGGAGGGCAAGGCTACACCTTC	.	.	TRBV6-6	TRBJ1-2
CASSPLGNGELFF	TGTGCCAGCAGCCCCCTAGGGAACGGGGAGCTGTTTTTT	.	few	TRBV7-2	TRBJ2-2
CASSPSGRGYNEQFF	TGTGCCAGCAGCCCCAGCGGGAGGGGTTACAATGAGCAGTTCTTC	TRBD2	.	TRBV7-3	TRBJ2-1
CASSQGGVSNQPQHF	TGCGCCAGCAGTCAGGGGGGGGTAAGCAATCAGCCCCAGCATTTT	TRBD1	few	TRBV10-2	TRBJ1-5
CASSQGWTGVNEKLFF	TGTGCCAGCAGCCAGGGGTGGACAGGAGTGAATGAAAAACTGTTTTTT	TRBD1	many	TRBV5-5	TRBJ1-4
CASSLGYRGYGDYGYTF	TGTGCCAGCAGTTTGGGTTACAGGGGGTATGGTGACTATGGCTACACCTTC	TRBD1	many	TRBV27	TRBJ1-2
CASSHREETQYF	TGTGCCAGCAGCCACAGGGAAGAGACCCAGTACTTC	.	many	TRBV7-9	TRBJ2-5
CSASRGRVSMHGYTF	TGCAGTGCCTCCAGGGGGCGGGTCTCGATGCATGGGTACACCTTC	TRBD1	many	TRBV20-1	TRBJ1-2
CASSFQGNSYEQFF	TGTGCCAGCAGCTTTCAGGGCAACTCCTATGAGCAGTTCTTC	.	.	TRBV13	TRBJ2-1
CATSRDDGSSSYNEQFF	TGTGCCACCAGCAGAGATGACGGTTCGAGCTCCTACAATGAGCAGTTCTTC	.	few	TRBV15	TRBJ2-1
CASRSAGLAGRSSYNEQFF	TGTGCCAGCAGATCCGCTGGACTAGCGGGCCGAAGCTCCTACAATGAGCAGTTCTTC	TRBD2	many	TRBV12-3/TRBV12-4	TRBJ2-1
CATSRSGSDAGYTF	TGTGCCACCAGTCGTTCAGGCTCGGACGCGGGCTACACCTTC	.	many	TRBV24-1	TRBJ1-2
CASSGRTSGTDTQYF	TGTGCCAGCAGCGGCAGGACTAGCGGGACAGATACGCAGTATTTT	TRBD2	many	TRBV6-1	TRBJ2-3
CASSLRPGVDSPLHF	TGTGCCAGCAGCCTCCGTCCAGGGGTGGACTCACCCCTCCACTTT	.	once	TRBV11-1	TRBJ1-6
CASRRDRGLGYEQYF	TGTGCCAGCAGACGGGACAGGGGGCTAGGCTACGAGCAGTACTTC	TRBD1	many	TRBV6-1	TRBJ2-7
CASSRTALGTYTF	TGTGCCAGCAGCCGGACAGCCCTAGGAACCTACACCTTC	.	many	TRBV27	TRBJ1-2
CASTPFGLGTEAFF	TGTGCCAGCACCCCCTTTGGATTGGGGACTGAAGCTTTCTTT	.	many	TRBV12-3/TRBV12-4	TRBJ1-1
CASSVFGENQPQHF	TGTGCCAGCAGTGTGTTTGGGGAGAATCAGCCCCAGCATTTT	.	few	TRBV28	TRBJ1-5
CSVDHEGSYEQYF	TGCAGCGTTGATCATGAGGGTTCCTACGAGCAGTACTTC	.	few	TRBV29-1	TRBJ2-7
CSVGGGYSYEQYF	TGCAGCGTTGGGGGGGGATACTCCTACGAGCAGTACTTC	TRBD2	many	TRBV29-1	TRBJ2-7
CASSQRAPEEKLFF	TGTGCCAGCAGCCAGCGGGCCCCGGAGGAAAAACTGTTTTTT	.	few	TRBV5-4	TRBJ1-4
CSARGSRGFSGNTIYF	TGCAGTGCTAGAGGAAGCAGGGGCTTCTCTGGAAACACCATATATTTT	.	.	TRBV20-1	TRBJ1-3
CASSPGQGAWETQYF	TGTGCCAGCAGTCCTGGACAGGGGGCTTGGGAGACCCAGTACTTC	TRBD1	many	TRBV12-3/TRBV12-4	TRBJ2-5
CASSQGVGASVKQKSLVTTQYF	TGTGCCAGCAGCCAAGGAGTTGGGGCTAGCGTTAAACAGAAGAGTCTTGTAACGACCCAGTACTTC	.	.	TRBV14	TRBJ2-5
CASRQGGSEKLFF	TGTGCCAGCAGACAGGGAGGTAGTGAAAAACTGTTTTTT	.	.	TRBV28	TRBJ1-4
CASSPHRQGLAYNEQFF	TGTGCCAGCAGTCCCCATCGACAGGGACTAGCCTACAATGAGCAGTTCTTC	.	many	TRBV28	TRBJ2-1
CASSVGSGRMNTEAFF	TGTGCCAGCAGCGTAGGATCGGGCAGAATGAACACTGAAGCTTTCTTT	.	few	TRBV9	TRBJ1-1
CASSLVRGVTSKNIQYF	TGTGCCAGCAGCTTAGTACGGGGAGTTACTTCCAAAAACATTCAGTACTTC	.	many	TRBV7-9	TRBJ2-4
CASSPRGDGGNPSTDTEYF	TGTGCCAGCAGCCCACGGGGCGATGGGGGAAACCCCAGCACAGATACGGAGTATTTT	.	.	TRBV11-2	TRBJ2-3
CASSVGSHYGYTF	TGTGCCAGCAGTGTCGGGTCGCACTATGGCTACACCTTC	.	.	TRBV28	TRBJ1-2
CAWSPRGVLSYEQYF	TGTGCCTGGAGTCCCCGTGGGGTCTTATCCTACGAGCAGTACTTC	.	many	TRBV30	TRBJ2-7
CASSQDRTPDTQYF	TGCGCCAGCAGCCAAGATAGGACACCAGATACGCAGTATTTT	.	.	TRBV4-1	TRBJ2-3
CASTRTGGSYGYTF	TGTGCCAGCACCCGGACAGGGGGTTCCTATGGCTACACCTTC	TRBD1	many	TRBV6-5	TRBJ1-2
CASSLKRTEAFF	TGTGCCAGCAGTTTAAAGCGGACTGAAGCTTTCTTT	.	many	TRBV28	TRBJ1-1
CAIRGTTDRPPLEQFF	TGTGCCATCAGGGGAACGACAGATCGACCCCCCTTGGAGCAGTTCTTC	.	many	TRBV10-3	TRBJ2-1
CATSDLSAIDPDTQYF	TGTGCCACCAGTGATTTGAGCGCGATAGACCCAGATACGCAGTATTTT	.	.	TRBV24-1	TRBJ2-3
CAISEPDGYTF	TGTGCCATCAGTGAGCCAGACGGCTACACCTTC	.	many	TRBV10-3	TRBJ1-2
CSARFVETQYF	TGCAGTGCTAGATTCGTGGAGACCCAGTACTTC	.	.	TRBV20-1	TRBJ2-5